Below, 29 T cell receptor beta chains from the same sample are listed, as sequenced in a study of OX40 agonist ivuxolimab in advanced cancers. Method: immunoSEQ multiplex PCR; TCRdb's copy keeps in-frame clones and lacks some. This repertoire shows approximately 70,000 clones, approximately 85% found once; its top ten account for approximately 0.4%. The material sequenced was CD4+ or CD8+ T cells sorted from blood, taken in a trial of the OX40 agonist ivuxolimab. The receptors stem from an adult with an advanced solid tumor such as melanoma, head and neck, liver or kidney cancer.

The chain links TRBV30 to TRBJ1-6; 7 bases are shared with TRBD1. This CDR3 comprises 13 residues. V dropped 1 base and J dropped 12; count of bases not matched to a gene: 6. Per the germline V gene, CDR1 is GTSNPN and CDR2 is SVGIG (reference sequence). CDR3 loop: CAWSEGTVIPLHF. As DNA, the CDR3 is TGTGCCTGGAGTGAAGGGACAGTCATACCCCTCCACTTT.

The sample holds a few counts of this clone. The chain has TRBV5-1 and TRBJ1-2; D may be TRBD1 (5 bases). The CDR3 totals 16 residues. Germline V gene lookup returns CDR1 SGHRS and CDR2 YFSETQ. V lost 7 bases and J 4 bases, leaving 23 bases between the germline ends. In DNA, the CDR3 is TGCGCCAGCGGCCACCCACCCGGGCCGAGGGGCTATGGCTACACCTTC. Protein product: CASGHPPGPRGYGYTF.

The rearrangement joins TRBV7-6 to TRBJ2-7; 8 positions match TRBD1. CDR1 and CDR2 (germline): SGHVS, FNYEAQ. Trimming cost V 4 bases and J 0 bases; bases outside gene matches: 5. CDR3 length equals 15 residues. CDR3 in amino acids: CASSSTGGNSYEQYF. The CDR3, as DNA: TGTGCCAGCAGCTCCACAGGGGGGAACTCCTACGAGCAGTACTTC.

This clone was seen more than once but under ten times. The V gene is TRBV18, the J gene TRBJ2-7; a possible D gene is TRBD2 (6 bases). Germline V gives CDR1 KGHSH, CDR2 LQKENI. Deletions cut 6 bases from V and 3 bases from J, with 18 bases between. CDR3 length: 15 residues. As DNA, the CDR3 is TGTGCCAGCTCTCGCACCCAGGACGGGGGCTACGAGCAGTACTTC. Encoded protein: CASSRTQDGGYEQYF.

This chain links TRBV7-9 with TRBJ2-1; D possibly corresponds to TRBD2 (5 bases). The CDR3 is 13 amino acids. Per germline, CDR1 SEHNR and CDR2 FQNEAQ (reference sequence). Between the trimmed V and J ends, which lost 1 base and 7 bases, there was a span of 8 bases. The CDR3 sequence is CASSLGQRNEQFF. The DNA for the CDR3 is TGTGCCAGCAGCTTAGGGCAGCGGAATGAGCAGTTCTTC. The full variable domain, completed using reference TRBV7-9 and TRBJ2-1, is DTGVSQNPRHKITKRGQNVTFRCDPISEHNRLYWYRQTLGQGPEFLTYFQNEAQLEKSRLLSDRFSAERPKGSFSTLEIQRTEQGDSAMYLCASSLGQRNEQFFGPGTRLTVL.

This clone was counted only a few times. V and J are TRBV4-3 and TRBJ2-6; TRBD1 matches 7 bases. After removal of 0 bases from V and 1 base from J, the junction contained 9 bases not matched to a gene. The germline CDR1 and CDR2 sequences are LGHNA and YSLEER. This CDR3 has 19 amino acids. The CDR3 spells CASSQDYRGQTSGANVLTF. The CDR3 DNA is TGCGCCAGCAGCCAAGATTATCGGGGACAGACATCTGGGGCCAACGTCCTGACTTTC.

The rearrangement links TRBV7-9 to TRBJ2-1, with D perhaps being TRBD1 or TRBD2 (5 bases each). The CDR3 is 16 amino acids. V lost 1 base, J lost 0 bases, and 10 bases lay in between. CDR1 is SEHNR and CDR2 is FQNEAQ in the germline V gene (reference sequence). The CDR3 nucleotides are TGTGCCAGCAGCTTAGTTGGGACGAGCTCCTACAATGAGCAGTTCTTC. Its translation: CASSLVGTSSYNEQFF.

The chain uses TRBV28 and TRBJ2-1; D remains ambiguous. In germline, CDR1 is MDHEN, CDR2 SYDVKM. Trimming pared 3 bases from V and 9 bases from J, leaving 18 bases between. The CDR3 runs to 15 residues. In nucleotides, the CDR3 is TGTGCCAGCAGTTTGAGAAGGACCAACTCCGGTGAGCAGTTCTTC. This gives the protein CASSLRRTNSGEQFF.

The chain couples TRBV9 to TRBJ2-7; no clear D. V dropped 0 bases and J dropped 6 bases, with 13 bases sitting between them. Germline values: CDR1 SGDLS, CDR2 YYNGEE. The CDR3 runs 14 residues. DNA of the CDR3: TGTGCCAGCAGCGTAGAGGGCAGGTCCGGCGAGCAGTACTTC. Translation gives CASSVEGRSGEQYF.

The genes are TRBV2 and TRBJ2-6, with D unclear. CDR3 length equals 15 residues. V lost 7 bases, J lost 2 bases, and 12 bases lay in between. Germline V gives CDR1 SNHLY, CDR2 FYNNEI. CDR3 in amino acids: CASIRDGPGANVLTF. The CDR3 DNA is TGTGCCAGCATAAGGGATGGGCCTGGGGCCAACGTCCTGACTTTC.

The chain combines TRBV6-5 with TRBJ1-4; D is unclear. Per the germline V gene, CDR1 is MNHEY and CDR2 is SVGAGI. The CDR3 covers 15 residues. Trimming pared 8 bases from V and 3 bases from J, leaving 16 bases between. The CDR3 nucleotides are TGTGCCAGCCTACTCTCCGGCCACCCTAATGAAAAACTGTTTTTT. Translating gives CASLLSGHPNEKLFF.

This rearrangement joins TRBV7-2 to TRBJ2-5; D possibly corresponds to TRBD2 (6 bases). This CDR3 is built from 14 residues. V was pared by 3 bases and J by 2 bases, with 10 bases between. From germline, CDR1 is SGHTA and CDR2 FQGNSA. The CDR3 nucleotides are TGTGCCAGCAGCTTCGCGCGGGGTCAAGAGACCCAGTACTTC. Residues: CASSFARGQETQYF.

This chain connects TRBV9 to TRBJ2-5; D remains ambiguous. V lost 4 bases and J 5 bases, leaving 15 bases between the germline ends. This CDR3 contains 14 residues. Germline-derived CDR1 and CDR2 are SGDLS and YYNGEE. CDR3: CASSSGSSRETQYF. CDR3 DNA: TGTGCCAGCAGCTCAGGCTCGTCCAGGGAGACCCAGTACTTC.

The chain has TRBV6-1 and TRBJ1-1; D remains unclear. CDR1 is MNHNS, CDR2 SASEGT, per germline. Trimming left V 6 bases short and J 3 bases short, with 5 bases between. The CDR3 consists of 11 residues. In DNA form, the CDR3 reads TGTGCCAGCAGGAGGGACACTGAAGCTTTCTTT. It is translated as CASRRDTEAFF.

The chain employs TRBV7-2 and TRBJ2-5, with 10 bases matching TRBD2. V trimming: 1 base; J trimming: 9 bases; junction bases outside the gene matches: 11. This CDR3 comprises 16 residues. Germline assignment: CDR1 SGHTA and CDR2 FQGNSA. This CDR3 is CASSLGAGASGSPQYF. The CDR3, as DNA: TGTGCCAGCAGCTTAGGGGCCGGGGCTAGCGGGAGCCCCCAGTACTTC.

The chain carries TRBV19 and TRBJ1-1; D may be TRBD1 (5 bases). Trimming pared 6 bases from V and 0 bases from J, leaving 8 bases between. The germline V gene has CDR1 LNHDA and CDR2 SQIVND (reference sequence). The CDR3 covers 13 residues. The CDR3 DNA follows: TGTGCCAGTAGCGGGACGCTGAACACTGAAGCTTTCTTT. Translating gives CASSGTLNTEAFF.

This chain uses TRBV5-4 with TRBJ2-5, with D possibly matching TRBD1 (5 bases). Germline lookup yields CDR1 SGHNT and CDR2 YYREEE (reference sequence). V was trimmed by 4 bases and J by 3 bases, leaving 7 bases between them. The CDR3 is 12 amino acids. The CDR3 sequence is CASSRQKETQYF. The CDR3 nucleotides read TGTGCCAGCAGCAGACAGAAAGAGACCCAGTACTTC.

CDR3 in DNA: TGCGCCAGCAGCTATGGGACAGAGAACTATGGCTACACCTTC. Translating gives CASSYGTENYGYTF. The chain combines TRBV5-1 with TRBJ1-2; 7 bases line up with TRBD1. The CDR3 runs 14 residues. Germline CDR1 is SGHRS and CDR2 is YFSETQ. Trimming at V came to 3 bases and at J to 2 bases, leaving 4 bases not matched to a gene.

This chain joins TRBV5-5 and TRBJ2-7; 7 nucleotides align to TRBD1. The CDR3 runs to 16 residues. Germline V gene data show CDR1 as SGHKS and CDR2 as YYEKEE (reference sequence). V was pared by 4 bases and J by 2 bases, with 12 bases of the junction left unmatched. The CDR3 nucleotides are TGTGCCAGCAGCCCGGAAAGACAGGGAACGGCCTACGAGCAGTACGTC. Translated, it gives CASSPERQGTAYEQYV.

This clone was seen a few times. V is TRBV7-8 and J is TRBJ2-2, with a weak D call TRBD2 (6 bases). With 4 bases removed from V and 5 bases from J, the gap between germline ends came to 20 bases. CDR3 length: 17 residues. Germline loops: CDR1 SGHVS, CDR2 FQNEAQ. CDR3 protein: CASSSGGLTGRTGELFF. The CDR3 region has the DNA TGTGCCAGCAGCTCCGGGGGTCTAACGGGAAGAACCGGGGAGCTGTTTTTT.

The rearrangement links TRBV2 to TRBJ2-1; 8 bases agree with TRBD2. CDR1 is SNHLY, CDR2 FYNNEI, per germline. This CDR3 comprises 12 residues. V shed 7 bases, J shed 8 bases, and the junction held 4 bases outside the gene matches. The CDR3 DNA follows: TGTGCCAGCAACGAGCGGGAGCATGAGCAGTTCTTC. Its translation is CASNEREHEQFF.

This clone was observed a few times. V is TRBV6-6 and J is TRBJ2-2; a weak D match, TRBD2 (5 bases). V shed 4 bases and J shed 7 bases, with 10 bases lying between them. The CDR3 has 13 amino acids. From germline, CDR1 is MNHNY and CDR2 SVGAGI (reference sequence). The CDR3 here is CASSSTEGGELFF. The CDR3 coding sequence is TGTGCCAGCAGTTCAACAGAGGGCGGGGAGCTGTTTTTT.

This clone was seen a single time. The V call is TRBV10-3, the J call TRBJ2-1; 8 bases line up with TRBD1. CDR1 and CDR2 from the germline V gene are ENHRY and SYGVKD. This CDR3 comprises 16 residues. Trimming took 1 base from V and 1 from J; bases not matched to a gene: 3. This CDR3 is CAISELGQDSYNEQFF. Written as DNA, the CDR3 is TGTGCCATCAGTGAGTTGGGACAGGATTCCTACAATGAGCAGTTCTTC.

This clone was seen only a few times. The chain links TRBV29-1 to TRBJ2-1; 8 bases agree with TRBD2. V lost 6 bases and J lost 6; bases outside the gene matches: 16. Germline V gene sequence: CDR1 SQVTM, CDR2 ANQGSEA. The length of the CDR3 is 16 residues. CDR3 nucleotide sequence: TGCAGCGTGATACGACTAGCGTCGGTCGATTCCAATGAGCAGTTCTTC. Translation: CSVIRLASVDSNEQFF.

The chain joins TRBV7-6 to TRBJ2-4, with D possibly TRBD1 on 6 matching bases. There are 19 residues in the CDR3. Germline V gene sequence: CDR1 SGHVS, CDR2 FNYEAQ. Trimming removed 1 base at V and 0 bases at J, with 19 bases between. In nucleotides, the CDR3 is TGTGCCAGCAGCTTAGGATGGGGATCAGGGGCGGGAGCCAAAAACATTCAGTACTTC. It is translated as CASSLGWGSGAGAKNIQYF.

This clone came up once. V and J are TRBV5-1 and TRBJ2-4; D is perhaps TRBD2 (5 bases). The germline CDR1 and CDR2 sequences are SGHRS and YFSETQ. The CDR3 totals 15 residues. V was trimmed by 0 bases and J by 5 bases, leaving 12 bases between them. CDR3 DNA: TGCGCCAGCAGCTTGGCACCGGGGAACGAAAACATTCAGTACTTC. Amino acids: CASSLAPGNENIQYF.

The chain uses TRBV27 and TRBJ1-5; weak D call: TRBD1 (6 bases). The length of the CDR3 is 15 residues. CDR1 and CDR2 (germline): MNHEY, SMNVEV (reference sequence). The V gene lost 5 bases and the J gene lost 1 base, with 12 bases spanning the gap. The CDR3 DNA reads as TGTGCCAGCAGTAAGACAGGTTCCAGCAATCAGCCCCAGCATTTT. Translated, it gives CASSKTGSSNQPQHF.

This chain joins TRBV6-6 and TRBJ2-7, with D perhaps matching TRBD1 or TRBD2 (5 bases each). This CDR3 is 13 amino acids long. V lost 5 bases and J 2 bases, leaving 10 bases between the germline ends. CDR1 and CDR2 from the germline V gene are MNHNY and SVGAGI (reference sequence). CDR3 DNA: TGTGCCAGCAGTCCGGGGCAGACCTACGAGCAGTACGTC. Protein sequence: CASSPGQTYEQYV.

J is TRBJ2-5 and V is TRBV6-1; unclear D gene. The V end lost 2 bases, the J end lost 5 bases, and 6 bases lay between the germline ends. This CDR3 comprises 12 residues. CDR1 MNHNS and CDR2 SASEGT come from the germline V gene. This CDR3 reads CASSERVETQYF. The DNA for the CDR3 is TGTGCCAGCAGTGAAAGGGTGGAGACCCAGTACTTC.